This T cell receptor beta chain originates from a study of blood T cell repertoires in COVID-19. Per the original data handling: Nucleated cell counts were estimated from reference gene primer amplification. Repertoires were generated with immunoSEQ multiplex PCR, while TCRdb's copy carries only in-frame clones and drops some. For V, J and clone size, that table is used; D and trimming come from the DNA. Of about 260,000 clones detected, roughly 86% appear once; the ten largest clones hold about 0.64%. Sequencing used peripheral blood. The sequence was collected from a human donor in a cohort sampled during active COVID-19.

This chain's CDR3 is CASSENRASSGNTIYF. The DNA for the CDR3 is TGTGCCAGCAGTGAGAACAGGGCGAGCTCTGGAAACACCATATATTTT. This chain connects TRBV6-1 to TRBJ1-3; D is possibly TRBD1 (6 bases). CDR3 length: 16 amino acids. Germline CDR1 and CDR2: MNHNS and SASEGT. Trimming left V 3 bases short and J 0 bases short, with 12 bases between.